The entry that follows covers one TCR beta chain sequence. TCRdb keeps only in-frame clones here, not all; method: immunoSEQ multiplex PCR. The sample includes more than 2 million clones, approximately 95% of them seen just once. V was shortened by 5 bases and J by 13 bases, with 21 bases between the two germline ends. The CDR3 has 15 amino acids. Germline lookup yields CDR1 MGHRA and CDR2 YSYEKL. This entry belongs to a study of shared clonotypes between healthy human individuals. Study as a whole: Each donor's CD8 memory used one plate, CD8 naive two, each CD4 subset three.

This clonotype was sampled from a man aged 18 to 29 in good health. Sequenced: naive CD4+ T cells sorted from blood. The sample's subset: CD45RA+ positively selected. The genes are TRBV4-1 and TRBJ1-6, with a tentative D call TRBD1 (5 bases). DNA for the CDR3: TGCGCCAGCAGCTACCTAGAACAGGTGGGGTTGCCCCTCCACTTT. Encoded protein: CASSYLEQVGLPLHF.